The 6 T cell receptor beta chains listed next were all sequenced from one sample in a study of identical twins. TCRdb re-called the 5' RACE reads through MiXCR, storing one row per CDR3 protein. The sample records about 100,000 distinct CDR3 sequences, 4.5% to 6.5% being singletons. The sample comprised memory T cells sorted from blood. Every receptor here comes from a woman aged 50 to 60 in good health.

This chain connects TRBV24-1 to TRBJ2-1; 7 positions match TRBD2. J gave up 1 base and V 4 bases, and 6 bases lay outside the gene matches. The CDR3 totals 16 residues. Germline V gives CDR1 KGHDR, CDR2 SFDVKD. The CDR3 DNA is TGTGCCACCAGTGACAATCTAGCGGCATCCTACAATGAGCAGTTCTTC. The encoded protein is CATSDNLAASYNEQFF.

The CDR3 DNA reads TGTGCCAGCAGCCCCTTTCCAGATACGCAGTATTTT. Residues: CASSPFPDTQYF. The chain couples TRBV14 to TRBJ2-3; D not resolved. V lost 4 bases and J lost 4, with 6 bases in between. The CDR3 has 12 amino acids. Germline CDR1 and CDR2: SGHDN and FVKESK.

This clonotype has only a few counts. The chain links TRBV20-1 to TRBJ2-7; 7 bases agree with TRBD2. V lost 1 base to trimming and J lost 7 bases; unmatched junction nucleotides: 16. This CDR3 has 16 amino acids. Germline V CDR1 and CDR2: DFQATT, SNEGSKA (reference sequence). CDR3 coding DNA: TGCAGTGCTAGAGCAGGAGCGGGATCCATCGGGCGGGAGCAGTACTTC. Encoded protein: CSARAGAGSIGREQYF.

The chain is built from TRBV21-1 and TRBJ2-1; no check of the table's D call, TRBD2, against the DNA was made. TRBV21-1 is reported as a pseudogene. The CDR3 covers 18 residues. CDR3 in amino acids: CASSTPGLAGGPLNEQFF. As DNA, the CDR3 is TGTGCCAGCAGCACCCCGGGACTAGCGGGAGGGCCTCTCAATGAGCAGTTCTTC.

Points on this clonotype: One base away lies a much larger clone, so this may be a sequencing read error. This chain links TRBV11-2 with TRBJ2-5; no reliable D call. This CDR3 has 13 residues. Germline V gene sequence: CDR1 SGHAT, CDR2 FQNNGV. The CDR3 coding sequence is TGTGCCGGCAGCCCCCAACAGCAAGAGACCCAGTACTTC. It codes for CAGSPQQQETQYF. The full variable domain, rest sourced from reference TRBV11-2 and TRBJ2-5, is EAGVAQSPRYKIIEKRQSVAFWCNPISGHATLYWYQQILGQGPKLLIQFQNNGVVDDSQLPKDRFSAERLKGVDSTLKIQPAKLEDSAVYLCAGSPQQQETQYFGPGTRLLVL.

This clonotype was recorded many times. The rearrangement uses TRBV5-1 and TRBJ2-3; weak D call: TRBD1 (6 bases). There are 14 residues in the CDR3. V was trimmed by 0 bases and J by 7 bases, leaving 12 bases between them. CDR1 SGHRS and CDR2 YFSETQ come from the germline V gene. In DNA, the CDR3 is TGCGCCAGCAGCTTGGGTCAGGGGTTGCATACGCAGTATTTT. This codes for CASSLGQGLHTQYF.